This entry describes one T cell receptor beta chain. Its antigen has not been determined. Base qualities were left out, and no much larger clone turns up one base away. The immunoSEQ Assay was the method used to sequence TCRbeta CDR3 regions. After extraction, genomic DNA underwent amplification by bias-controlled multiplex PCR, followed by high-throughput sequencing. For the original study's pipeline: To quantify the absolute abundance of each unique TCRbeta CDR3 region, sequences were collapsed and filtered. T cell fraction was estimated by normalizing TCRbeta template counts to usable DNA, with usable DNA measured through amplification of reference genes found in all nucleated cells. Repertoire TCRs were annotated as SARS-CoV-2-specific when V gene, CDR3 amino acid sequence and J gene were exactly matched to a known reactive TCR set. The reference SARS-CoV-2 TCR set was obtained from MIRA and was filtered for enrichment in COVID-19-positive ImmuneCODE repertoires, whereby public or cross-reactive TCRs were removed. Using the MIRA antigens, annotated TCRs were further analysed by specific ORF or by position within an ORF. Breadth was defined as the number of annotated unique rearrangements divided by the total number of unique productive rearrangements, and depth was defined as the summed frequency of the annotated unique rearrangements. TCR breadth was compared between groups using two-sided Wilcoxon rank-sum tests. TCRdb took this table from immuneACCESS and kept in-frame rearrangements with V and J called. Such tables lack part of the clones; where checked against another copy, unresolved V genes explain under half of the gap, and the rest is unexplained. V and J calls and clone size are as listed in that table; D and trimming were resolved from the DNA. The table for this sample lists 350,000 to 450,000 clones; approximately 90% of them were counted only once. The ten largest clonotypes hold 1.5% to 2% of the sample.

The CDR3 runs 17 amino acids, cysteine and phenylalanine included. Only CDR3 DNA is held: 51 bases, read in frame from base 1. V is cut by 2 bases and J by 1 base, and the space between the germline ends is 12 bases. Based on the germline V gene, the CDR1 and CDR2 sequences are SGHTA and FQGNSA. The data were taken from a study of Ad26.COV2.S vaccination and SARS-CoV-2 variants (TCRdb year 2021). Some background on the complete study: Donors in the vaccine arm were drawn from COV1001, a multicentre, randomized, double-blind, placebo-controlled phase I-IIa trial testing Ad26.COV2.S in healthy adults. Ad26.COV2.S was administered intramuscularly at a dose of 5x10^10 or 1x10^11 viral particles, either as one shot or as two shots given 56 days apart. TCRbeta repertoire sequencing served as the tool for gauging how specific and how broad the SARS-CoV-2-reactive T cell receptors were following Ad26.COV2.S vaccination. The TCR-sequenced set comprised about 32 samples: 19 Ad26.COV2.S vaccine recipients, 5 placebo recipients and 8 SARS-CoV-2 convalescent individuals. Participants in the trial were split at random into five groups of five each, receiving low-dose or high-dose Ad26.COV2.S once or twice, or else placebo on both occasions. Investigators did not know the trial group allocation while performing experiments and assessing outcomes. Summary of the overall study and its limitations: It was noted by the authors that total T cell responses may have been underestimated by the TCR breadth and depth analyses. Comparing responses between vaccine doses or regimens was not something the study was powered to do. Vaccine and placebo recipients had similar non-spike TCR breadth, a finding consistent with the vaccine containing only spike. Ad26.COV2.S recipients had higher spike-specific TCR breadth than placebo recipients (P = 0.0014). Substantial breadth of spike-specific CD8+ and CD4+ T cell responses was reported after vaccination.

The sample's treatment or condition, from its label and the paper: roughly 18 received Ad26.COV2.S at low or high dose, single or two shots; about 5 received placebo; per-sample allocation not given. Repertoires of vaccine and placebo recipients were sequenced from samples taken on day 63 after the first injection. Between 29 July and 7 August 2020, Cohort 1b enrolled fewer than 30 adults aged 18-55 years at one site in Boston, USA. Ad26.COV2.S was a replication-incompetent adenovirus type 26 vector that expressed a prefusion-stabilized SARS-CoV-2 spike protein derived from the original Wuhan strain.

In this chain, TRBV7-2 is recombined with TRBJ2-6; a confident D gene designation cannot be given. The sequence was collected from a person aged 18 to 65 who received the Ad26.COV2.S COVID-19 vaccine or a placebo. Sequenced material: peripheral blood, taken in a trial of Ad26.COV2.S vaccine versus placebo. The DNA reads TGTGCCAGCAGCTTAAACCCGATTTCATCTGGGGCCAACGTCCTGACTTTC. This codes for CASSLNPISSGANVLTF.